One sample yielded the 26 T cell receptor beta chains listed below, sequenced in a study of patients and donors after allogeneic stem cell transplantation. TCRdb fed the RT-PCR reads into MiXCR, producing one record per CDR3 protein. Of about 160,000 distinct CDR3 sequences listed, 37% are singletons. Sequenced sample: blood, either unsorted or a sorted T cell fraction (not recorded which). These receptors all come from a human donor who was either an allogeneic HSCT recipient or a stem cell or donor lymphocyte infusion donor (not recorded which). It is not recorded whose cells these are; they may come from a transplant donor.

The rearrangement joins TRBV12-3 or TRBV12-4 to TRBJ1-1, with D possibly being TRBD1 (6 bases). Trimming pared 6 bases from V and 5 bases from J, leaving 16 bases between. The CDR3 contains 14 residues. DNA for the CDR3: TGTGCCAGCAGCGAAAGGGGGGGGACGACTGAAGCTTTCTTT. Translation: CASSERGGTTEAFF.

The rearrangement uses TRBV2 and TRBJ2-7; D is undetermined. This CDR3 comprises 10 residues. The V end was cut by 7 bases, the J end by 5 bases, with 6 bases between. In germline, CDR1 is SNHLY, CDR2 FYNNEI. The CDR3 here is CASNRHEQYF. CDR3 nucleotide sequence: TGTGCCAGCAATAGACACGAGCAGTACTTC.

This clonotype showed up just a few times. The J gene is TRBJ1-2, the V gene TRBV12-3 or TRBV12-4; D possibly corresponds to TRBD1 (5 bases). This CDR3 is 15 amino acids long. The germline V and J ends were trimmed by 1 base and 3 bases, with 12 bases remaining between them. CDR3 region: CASSLGGGEHYGYTF. CDR3 DNA sequence: TGTGCCAGCAGTTTAGGTGGAGGGGAGCACTATGGCTACACCTTC.

This clonotype was picked up a small number of times. This chain joins TRBV29-1 and TRBJ1-2; D may be TRBD1 (5 bases). Germline values: CDR1 SQVTM, CDR2 ANQGSEA. V was clipped by 4 bases and J by 4 bases, with 19 bases between them. The length of the CDR3 is 15 residues. The CDR3 reads CSVGMTDTLAYGYTF. CDR3 coding DNA: TGCAGCGTTGGGATGACAGATACCCTGGCCTATGGCTACACCTTC.

This rearrangement joins TRBV27 to TRBJ1-6, with D unclear. This CDR3 region has 14 residues. Germline loops: CDR1 MNHEY, CDR2 SMNVEV (reference sequence). V was shortened by 2 bases and J by 10 bases, with 12 bases between the two germline ends. This CDR3 is CASSLVALVSPLHF. In DNA, the CDR3 is TGTGCCAGCAGTTTAGTGGCCCTTGTGTCACCCCTCCACTTT.

This clonotype was counted at least ten times. The CDR3 is CASSLSGAGQPQHF. The CDR3 nucleotides are TGTGCCAGCAGTTTATCGGGGGCCGGTCAGCCCCAGCATTTT. The rearrangement uses TRBV12-3 or TRBV12-4 and TRBJ1-5; possible D gene TRBD1, 6 bases. CDR3 length equals 14 residues. V dropped 2 bases and J dropped 6 bases, with 11 bases sitting between them.

For the CDR3, the DNA is TGTGCCATCAGTGACCCGGACTCTGTCCTTGTGCAGTTCTTC. The encoded protein is CAISDPDSVLVQFF. This sequence joins TRBV10-3 and TRBJ2-1, with D possibly being TRBD2 (5 bases). Germline V gene sequence: CDR1 ENHRY, CDR2 SYGVKD. This CDR3 is built from 14 residues. The ends were cut back, 3 bases at V and 12 bases at J, with 18 bases in the middle.

This clonotype has more than one count but fewer than ten. The V and J genes are TRBV7-2 and TRBJ1-3, with 7 bases fitting TRBD1. V lost 0 bases to trimming and J lost 4 bases; unmatched junction nucleotides: 6. This CDR3 region has 16 residues. Germline-derived CDR1 and CDR2 are SGHTA and FQGNSA. The CDR3 loop is CASSLAGQIRGNTIYF. The CDR3 DNA is TGTGCCAGCAGCTTAGCGGGACAGATACGCGGAAACACCATATATTTT.

At least ten counts were recorded for this clonotype. This chain joins TRBV6-6 and TRBJ2-5, with TRBD2 as a possible D gene (6 bases). In germline, CDR1 is MNHNY, CDR2 SVGAGI (reference sequence). V dropped 7 bases and J dropped 5 bases, with 14 bases sitting between them. There are 13 residues in the CDR3. The CDR3 nucleotides read TGTGCCAGCATCCCCACGGGGGATGAGACCCAGTACTTC. Translating it yields CASIPTGDETQYF.

V usage is TRBV7-3 and J usage is TRBJ2-2; D uncertain. Germline assignment: CDR1 SGHTA and CDR2 FQGTGA. The CDR3 spans 14 residues. Trimming removed 5 bases from V and 9 bases from J, with 16 bases in between. CDR3 nucleotide sequence: TGTGCCAGCAGCCCCTCCCCGACCAGGCGGGAGCTGTTTTTT. Protein: CASSPSPTRRELFF.

This clonotype showed up just a few times. The rearrangement uses TRBV29-1 and TRBJ1-1; TRBD1 is a possible D gene (5 bases). The CDR3 sequence is 13 residues long. Germline V gives CDR1 SQVTM, CDR2 ANQGSEA. The ends were cut back, 1 base at V and 5 bases at J, with 11 bases in the middle. The CDR3 nucleotides read TGCAGCGTTGAAGCTGGTCGGGGGACTGAAGCTTTCTTT. This encodes CSVEAGRGTEAFF. Combining the CDR3 with reference TRBV29-1 and TRBJ1-1 gives the whole variable domain SAVISQKPSRDICQRGTSLTIQCQVDSQVTMMFWYRQQPGQSLTLIATANQGSEATYESGFVIDKFPISRPNLTFSTLTVSNMSPEDSSIYLCSVEAGRGTEAFFGQGTRLTVV.

This clonotype was seen just once. The chain has TRBV12-3 or TRBV12-4 and TRBJ2-3, with 7 bases identical to TRBD2. The CDR3 is made up of 13 amino acids. V lost 4 bases, J lost 2 bases, and 0 bases stayed unmatched. CDR3 residues: CASSWDYTDTQYF. The CDR3 nucleotides are TGTGCCAGCAGTTGGGACTACACAGATACGCAGTATTTT.

The chain has TRBV2 and TRBJ2-7; 11 nucleotides match TRBD2. The CDR3 sequence is 15 residues long. V shed 6 bases and J 4 bases; nucleotides not matched to a gene: 8. Germline V CDR1 and CDR2: SNHLY, FYNNEI. Written as DNA, the CDR3 is TGTGCCAGCAGCGAATTAGCGGGGGGGCCGTACGAGCAGTACTTC. Amino acids: CASSELAGGPYEQYF. The variable domain in full, with the rest retrieved from reference TRBV2 and TRBJ2-7, is EPEVTQTPSHQVTQMGQEVILRCVPISNHLYFYWYRQILGQKVEFLVSFYNNEISEKSEIFDDQFSVERPDGSNFTLKIRSTKLEDSAMYFCASSELAGGPYEQYFGPGTRLTVT.

This chain links TRBV28 with TRBJ2-7; maybe TRBD1 (6 bases). The V and J ends lost 3 bases and 3 bases respectively, with 12 bases between them. Per the germline V gene, CDR1 is MDHEN and CDR2 is SYDVKM. The CDR3 has 14 residues. The chain's CDR3 is CASSFSYRDYEQYF. In DNA form, the CDR3 reads TGTGCCAGCAGTTTCTCGTACAGGGACTACGAGCAGTACTTC.

This rearrangement joins TRBV6-1 to TRBJ1-5; D gene uncertain. The CDR3 contains 14 residues. Per germline, CDR1 MNHNS and CDR2 SASEGT. The germline V and J ends were trimmed by 3 bases and 0 bases, with 6 bases remaining between them. The CDR3 nucleotides read TGTGCCAGCAGTGAGCAATATAGCAATCAGCCCCAGCATTTT. Translation: CASSEQYSNQPQHF.

This clonotype has just a few counts. CDR3 nucleotides: TGTGCCAGCAGCTCAGACAGGGTGGTGGCAACTAATGAAAAACTGTTTTTT. This gives the protein CASSSDRVVATNEKLFF. The rearrangement uses TRBV5-5 and TRBJ1-4, with TRBD1 identical over 7 bases. Germline V gives CDR1 SGHKS, CDR2 YYEKEE (reference sequence). This CDR3 is built from 17 residues. After removal of 3 bases from V and 0 bases from J, the junction contained 8 bases not matched to a gene.

J is TRBJ1-6 and V is TRBV12-3 or TRBV12-4; D is unresolved. V was pared by 6 bases and J by 13 bases, with 19 bases between. The CDR3 covers 14 residues. In DNA form, the CDR3 reads TGTGCCAGCAGATCCGGGTACCCTGCCTCCCCCCTCCACTTT. This codes for CASRSGYPASPLHF.

The chain joins TRBV7-2 to TRBJ2-3; possible D gene TRBD2, 5 bases. The CDR3 loop spans 15 amino acids. Deletions cut 3 bases from V and 5 bases from J, with 15 bases between. CDR1 and CDR2 (germline): SGHTA, FQGNSA. DNA for the CDR3: TGTGCCAGCAGCTTCGGGATGAAGCCCTTAGATACGCAGTATTTT. Protein: CASSFGMKPLDTQYF.

This clonotype showed up many times. The V and J genes are TRBV6-5 and TRBJ1-2; D is undetermined. V dropped 8 bases and J dropped 2 bases, with 9 bases sitting between them. CDR1 is MNHEY, CDR2 SVGAGI, per germline. This CDR3 has 12 amino acids. CDR3 sequence (DNA): TGTGCCAGCGGTCCGGCGAACTATGGCTACACCTTC. As protein: CASGPANYGYTF.

CDR3 sequence reads: CASSPLGQGVLGYTF. The CDR3 DNA is TGTGCCAGCAGCCCCTTGGGACAGGGGGTTCTTGGCTACACCTTC. The chain combines TRBV4-2 with TRBJ1-2; 11 bases match TRBD1. With 4 bases clipped from V and 7 bases from J, the junction kept 8 bases outside the gene matches. Germline assignment: CDR1 LGHNA and CDR2 YNFKEQ. The CDR3 is made up of 15 amino acids.

The chain uses TRBV28 and TRBJ2-1; 8 bases are a match to TRBD2. Germline V gene lookup returns CDR1 MDHEN and CDR2 SYDVKM. This CDR3 is built from 14 residues. The V segment lost 3 bases and the J segment 4 bases; nucleotides outside the gene matches: 2. The CDR3 DNA is TGTGCCAGCAGTTTCCCGGGGGGGTACAATGAGCAGTTCTTC. This encodes CASSFPGGYNEQFF.

This chain's CDR3 is CASRGWGAYNEQFF. The CDR3 nucleotides read TGTGCCAGCAGGGGTTGGGGCGCGTACAATGAGCAGTTCTTC. The chain joins TRBV12-3 or TRBV12-4 to TRBJ2-1; possibly TRBD1 for D (5 bases). The CDR3 sequence is 14 residues long. V was cut by 6 bases and J by 4 bases, with 13 bases left in between.

The genes are TRBV28 and TRBJ1-4; D might be TRBD1 (6 bases). The CDR3 is 16 residues long. Germline values: CDR1 MDHEN, CDR2 SYDVKM. The V end lost 6 bases, the J end lost 7 bases, and 21 bases lay between the germline ends. DNA for the CDR3: TGTGCCAGCAGCTCCGCCGCCAGGGGAAAGAGTGAAAAACTGTTTTTT. This sequence encodes CASSSAARGKSEKLFF.

In nucleotides, the CDR3 is TGCAGCGTTGTGCGACAGGATGACACTGAAGCTTTCTTT. Residues: CSVVRQDDTEAFF. The J gene is TRBJ1-1, the V gene TRBV29-1, with D tentatively TRBD1 (6 bases). The germline CDR1 and CDR2 sequences are SQVTM and ANQGSEA. V gave up 4 bases and J gave up 3 bases, with 12 bases separating them. This CDR3 spans 13 amino acids. Based on the CDR3 plus reference TRBV29-1 and TRBJ1-1, the full variable domain is SAVISQKPSRDICQRGTSLTIQCQVDSQVTMMFWYRQQPGQSLTLIATANQGSEATYESGFVIDKFPISRPNLTFSTLTVSNMSPEDSSIYLCSVVRQDDTEAFFGQGTRLTVV.

V usage is TRBV7-6 and J usage is TRBJ2-1; no clear D gene. Germline V gene sequence: CDR1 SGHVS, CDR2 FNYEAQ. This CDR3 is built from 16 residues. Trimming removed 1 base at V and 0 bases at J, with 10 bases between. CDR3: CASSLVGPLSYNEQFF. For the CDR3, the DNA is TGTGCCAGCAGCTTAGTTGGGCCCCTCTCCTACAATGAGCAGTTCTTC.

V is TRBV12-3 or TRBV12-4 and J is TRBJ2-5; no firm D call. With 5 bases removed from V and 7 bases from J, the gap between germline ends came to 11 bases. The CDR3 is 12 amino acids. CDR3 DNA sequence: TGTGCCAGCAGTCTAAACTCGGGGACCCAGTACTTC. Encoded protein: CASSLNSGTQYF.